A single sample is the source of the 18 T cell receptor beta chains below, sequenced in a study of shared T cell receptors in the human thymus. Data came from immunoSEQ multiplex PCR; TCRdb stores just in-frame clones and leaves some out. The sample shows roughly 710,000 clones, 80% to 90% of them seen only once. This same sample was also part of a study on human thymus T cells.

The sequenced sample consisted of thymocytes. The receptors here all came from a girl under three years old with a congenital heart defect.

V usage is TRBV13 and J usage is TRBJ1-6; TRBD1 is a possible D gene (6 bases). Deletions cut 5 bases from V and 10 bases from J, with 12 bases between. Germline CDR1 PRHDT, CDR2 FYEKMQ (reference sequence). The CDR3 sequence is 13 residues long. The CDR3 spells CASSNREQSPLHF. CDR3 nucleotides: TGTGCCAGCAGCAACAGGGAACAGTCACCCCTCCACTTT.

This chain links TRBV7-6 with TRBJ1-2; D call uncertain. The ends were cut back, 6 bases at V and 5 bases at J, with 19 bases in the middle. Germline V gene data show CDR1 as SGHVS and CDR2 as FNYEAQ. The CDR3 is 15 amino acids. CDR3 in amino acids: CASRDRRRGGYGYTF. DNA of the CDR3: TGTGCCAGCAGAGACCGACGCCGAGGAGGGTATGGCTACACCTTC.

The chain combines TRBV6-5 with TRBJ1-5; the D gene is possibly TRBD1 (5 bases). Germline-derived CDR1 and CDR2 are MNHEY and SVGAGI. The CDR3 is 15 residues long. Trimming took 4 bases from V and 1 from J, leaving 11 bases between them. CDR3 sequence: CASSLQGRSNQPQHF. In nucleotides, the CDR3 is TGTGCCAGCAGTTTGCAGGGTCGGAGCAATCAGCCCCAGCATTTT.

The chain carries TRBV6-6 and TRBJ1-6; D is undetermined. In germline, CDR1 is MNHNY, CDR2 SVGAGI (reference sequence). The CDR3 extends over 13 amino acids. Trimming cost V 0 bases and J 12 bases, with 9 bases left between them. The CDR3 here is CASSYSEFGPLHF. For the CDR3, the DNA is TGTGCCAGCAGTTACTCCGAGTTTGGACCCCTCCACTTT.

The table lists this clone with a few counts. This sequence joins TRBV7-6 and TRBJ1-6; D unclear. V lost 1 base, J lost 1 base, and 8 bases lay in between. The CDR3 runs 16 residues. Germline V gene lookup returns CDR1 SGHVS and CDR2 FNYEAQ. Written as DNA, the CDR3 is TGTGCCAGCAGCTTAGGATGGCCATCCTATAATTCACCCCTCCACTTT. It is translated as CASSLGWPSYNSPLHF.

The rearrangement uses TRBV5-5 and TRBJ1-2; TRBD1 is a possible D gene (5 bases). The germline V gene encodes CDR1 SGHKS and CDR2 YYEKEE (reference sequence). The CDR3 has 18 amino acids. Trimming shortened V by 5 bases and J by 6 bases, and 29 bases separated the two germline ends. In DNA, the CDR3 is TGTGCCAGCAGTCTCGGACAACGTTCACAGGAAGGCCACGATGGCTACACCTTC. Protein: CASSLGQRSQEGHDGYTF.

The V call is TRBV15, the J call TRBJ1-3; D perhaps matches TRBD1 (6 bases). Trimming left V 2 bases short and J 0 bases short, with 14 bases between. The V gene's germline CDR1 is LNHNV and CDR2 YYDKDF (reference sequence). The CDR3 loop spans 17 amino acids. The CDR3 protein is CATSRTTTGVSGNTIYF. The CDR3 DNA sequence: TGTGCCACCAGCAGAACCACGACAGGAGTCTCTGGAAACACCATATATTTT.

The chain employs TRBV6-5 and TRBJ2-7; D is possibly TRBD2 (5 bases). The V end lost 6 bases, the J end lost 6 bases, and 12 bases lay between the germline ends. The length of the CDR3 is 12 residues. Germline lookup yields CDR1 MNHEY and CDR2 SVGAGI. DNA for the CDR3: TGTGCCAGCAGGGACTCCTCCGGCGAGCAGTACTTC. The encoded protein is CASRDSSGEQYF.

The gene calls are TRBV5-5 and TRBJ1-3, with D unresolved. Trimming stripped 2 bases from V and 0 bases from J, with 9 bases between. Per germline, CDR1 SGHKS and CDR2 YYEKEE (reference sequence). This CDR3 contains 15 residues. The CDR3 loop reads CASSFVTRSGNTIYF. CDR3 nucleotides: TGTGCCAGCAGCTTCGTTACTCGCTCTGGAAACACCATATATTTT.

The chain combines TRBV5-1 with TRBJ2-1; maybe TRBD2 (5 bases). Germline CDR1 and CDR2: SGHRS and YFSETQ. This CDR3 is built from 14 residues. The V gene lost 2 bases and the J gene lost 5 bases, with 11 bases spanning the gap. The CDR3, as DNA: TGCGCCAGCAGCTTCCAAACTAGAGACAATGAGCAGTTCTTC. It codes for CASSFQTRDNEQFF.

This rearrangement joins TRBV6-5 to TRBJ2-6, with D possibly matching TRBD1 (6 bases). The CDR3 has 15 residues. V was pared by 8 bases and J by 2 bases, with 13 bases between. Germline values: CDR1 MNHEY, CDR2 SVGAGI. In DNA form, the CDR3 reads TGTGCCAGCCGAGGACAGACTACTGGGGCCAACGTCCTGACTTTC. This sequence encodes CASRGQTTGANVLTF.

The chain is built from TRBV7-2 and TRBJ1-6, with D uncertain. There are 15 residues in the CDR3. Trimming shortened V by 5 bases and J by 8 bases, and 16 bases separated the two germline ends. The germline V gene encodes CDR1 SGHTA and CDR2 FQGNSA. CDR3 nucleotides: TGTGCCAGCAGCCCCGCGGGGTACTACGATTCACCCCTCCACTTT. This translates into CASSPAGYYDSPLHF.

The chain joins TRBV5-8 to TRBJ1-2; TRBD1 agrees at 9 bases. This CDR3 is built from 17 residues. V was pared by 3 bases and J by 4 bases, with 13 bases of the junction left unmatched. CDR1 and CDR2 (germline): SGHTS, YDEGEE. CDR3: CASSWGDREYWGYGYTF. CDR3 nucleotide sequence: TGTGCCAGCAGCTGGGGGGACAGGGAGTATTGGGGCTATGGCTACACCTTC. Looking up the rest from reference TRBV5-8 and TRBJ1-2 gives the full variable domain: EAGVTQSPTHLIKTRGQQATLRCSPISGHTSVYWYQQALGLGLQFLLWYDEGEERNRGNFPPRFSGRQFPNYSSELNVNALELEDSALYLCASSWGDREYWGYGYTFGSGTRLTVV.

The chain employs TRBV4-2 and TRBJ2-3; 8 nucleotides align to TRBD2. V dropped 1 base and J dropped 2; count of bases not matched to a gene: 11. Germline-derived CDR1 and CDR2 are LGHNA and YNFKEQ. The CDR3 contains 18 residues. The CDR3 coding sequence is TGTGCCAGCAGCCAAGTGAACGGGGCGGGGGGCCCCACAGATACGCAGTATTTT. It translates to CASSQVNGAGGPTDTQYF.

As regards this clone: Other nucleotide sequences in the sample specify the same CDR3. The V gene is TRBV5-1, the J gene TRBJ1-1, with D maybe TRBD1 (6 bases). Per germline, CDR1 SGHRS and CDR2 YFSETQ. V lost 8 bases and J lost 3, with 11 bases in between. This CDR3 is built from 12 residues. The CDR3 sequence is CASRGGDTEAFF. DNA of the CDR3: TGCGCCAGTAGGGGGGGGGACACTGAAGCTTTCTTT.

The gene calls are TRBV6-5 and TRBJ1-1; D remains unclear. V was shortened by 0 bases and J by 4 bases, with 12 bases between the two germline ends. The CDR3 contains 15 residues. CDR1 is MNHEY, CDR2 SVGAGI, per germline. The CDR3 is CASSYSILPGTEAFF. DNA of the CDR3: TGTGCCAGCAGTTACTCGATATTGCCGGGCACTGAAGCTTTCTTT.

The rearrangement links TRBV11-2 to TRBJ2-7; D may be TRBD1 (6 bases). Germline CDR1 reads SGHAT; CDR2 reads FQNNGV. Between the trimmed V and J ends, which lost 4 bases and 6 bases, there was a span of 22 bases. The CDR3 spans 16 residues. Here the CDR3 reads CASSSGTPPRGREQYF. DNA for the CDR3: TGTGCCAGCAGCTCCGGGACCCCCCCCAGGGGTCGCGAGCAGTACTTC.

The chain recombines TRBV28 with TRBJ1-5; 10 bases agree with TRBD1. Germline CDR1 and CDR2: MDHEN and SYDVKM. CDR3 length equals 17 residues. V lost 5 bases to trimming and J lost 3 bases; unmatched junction nucleotides: 10. The CDR3, as DNA: TGTGCCAGCAGTCCAACCCTGACAGGGGGCCTCAATCAGCCCCAGCATTTT. It translates to CASSPTLTGGLNQPQHF.